The clone carrying this T cell receptor (beta chain) has at least ten counts. The antigen is undetermined. It was with unique molecular identifiers that the TCRbeta library was prepared. TCRdb called the PCR reads again in MiXCR, with one record for every CDR3 protein. Seen here are roughly 250,000 distinct CDR3 sequences, roughly 8.2% observed once, and the top ten hold almost 6.5%. This CDR3 is 12 amino acids long. Trimming removed 0 bases at V and 6 bases at J, with 4 bases between. Per the germline V gene, CDR1 is SGHRS and CDR2 is YFSETQ. The data derive from a study of T-cell reconstitution after alpha-beta-depleted transplantation in children. Findings and limits, study-wide: One year post-transplant, T-cell counts and diversity were largely derived from T cells produced anew.

The sample in question was PBMCs, mostly from graft donor cells, obtained 180 days after TCRalphabeta/CD19-depleted stem cell transplant. The chain combines TRBV5-1 with TRBJ1-5; D call uncertain. This receptor was taken from a male patient under 18 who had a stem cell transplant for acute lymphoblastic leukemia, so the T cells may come from the graft donor. DNA for the CDR3: TGCGCCAGCAGCTTGGAAGGTCAGCCCCAGCATTTT. Its translation: CASSLEGQPQHF.